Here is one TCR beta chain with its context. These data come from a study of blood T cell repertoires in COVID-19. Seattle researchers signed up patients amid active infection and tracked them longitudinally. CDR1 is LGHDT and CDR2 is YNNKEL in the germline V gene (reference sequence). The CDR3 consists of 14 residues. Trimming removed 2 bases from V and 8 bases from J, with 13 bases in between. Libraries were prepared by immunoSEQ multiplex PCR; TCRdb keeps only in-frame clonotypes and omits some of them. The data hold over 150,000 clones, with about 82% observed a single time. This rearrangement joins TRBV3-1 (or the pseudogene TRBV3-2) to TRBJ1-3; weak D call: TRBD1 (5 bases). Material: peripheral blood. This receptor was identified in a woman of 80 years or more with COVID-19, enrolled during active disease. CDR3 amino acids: CASSQLGGEDTIYF. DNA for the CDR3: TGTGCCAGCAGCCAATTGGGGGGTGAGGACACCATATATTTT.